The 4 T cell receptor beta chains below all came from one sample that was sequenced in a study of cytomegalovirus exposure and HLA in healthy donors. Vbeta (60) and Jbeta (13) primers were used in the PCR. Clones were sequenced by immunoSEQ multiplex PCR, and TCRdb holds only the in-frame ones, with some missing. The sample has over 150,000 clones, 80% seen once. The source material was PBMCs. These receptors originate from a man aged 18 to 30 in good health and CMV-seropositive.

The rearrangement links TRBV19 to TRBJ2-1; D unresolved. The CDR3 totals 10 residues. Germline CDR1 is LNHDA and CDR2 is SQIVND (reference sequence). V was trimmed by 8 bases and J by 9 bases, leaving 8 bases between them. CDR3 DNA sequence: TGTGCCAGTGGTAGGGCTGAGCAGTTCTTC. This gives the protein CASGRAEQFF.

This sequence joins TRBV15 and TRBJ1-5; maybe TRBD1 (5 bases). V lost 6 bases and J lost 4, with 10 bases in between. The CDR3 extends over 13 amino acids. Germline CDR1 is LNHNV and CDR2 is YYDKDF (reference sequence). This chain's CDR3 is CATSPQANQPQHF. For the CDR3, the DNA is TGTGCCACCAGTCCACAGGCGAATCAGCCCCAGCATTTT.

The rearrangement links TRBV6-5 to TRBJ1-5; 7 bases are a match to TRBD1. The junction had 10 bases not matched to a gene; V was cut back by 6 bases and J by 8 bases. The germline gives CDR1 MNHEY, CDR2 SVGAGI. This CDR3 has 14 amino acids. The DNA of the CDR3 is TGTGCCAGCAGAAGACAGGGTAGAAGGGAGCCCCAGCATTTT. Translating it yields CASRRQGRREPQHF.

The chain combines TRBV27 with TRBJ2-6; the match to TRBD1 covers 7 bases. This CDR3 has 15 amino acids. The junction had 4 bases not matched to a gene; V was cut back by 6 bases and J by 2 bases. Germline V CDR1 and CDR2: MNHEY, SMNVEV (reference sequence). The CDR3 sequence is CASRQGLPGANVLTF. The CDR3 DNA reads TGTGCCAGCAGACAGGGGTTACCTGGGGCCAACGTCCTGACTTTC.